Listed below are T cell receptor beta chains from one sample, sequenced in a study of PD-1 blockade in mismatch repair-deficient tumors. Repertoires were generated with immunoSEQ multiplex PCR, while TCRdb's copy carries only in-frame clones and drops some. The table has roughly 130,000 clones, 88% seen once; the top ten hold about an eighth. Material: peripheral blood, obtained 70 to 72 weeks after starting pembrolizumab. All receptors derive from an adult with mismatch repair-deficient cancer. Each CDR3 is given with its conserved first and last residue. D genes are given only for firm matches. Only part of the rows carry a size: once, few, many, or a class if the clone is expanded.

d_call: -; cdr3_length: 16; clone_size: -; j_call: TRBJ2-3; v_call: TRBV10-2; cdr3_nt: TGCGCCAGCAGTAATATCTTGGACAGCCGCGACCATACGCAGTATTTT; cdr3_aa: CASSNILDSRDHTQYF
d_call: -; cdr3_length: 15; clone_size: -; j_call: TRBJ1-5; v_call: TRBV4-1; cdr3_nt: TGCGCCAGCAGCCAGTTAGTCACCGGGCCCCAGCCCCAGCATTTT; cdr3_aa: CASSQLVTGPQPQHF
d_call: -; cdr3_length: 14; clone_size: -; j_call: TRBJ1-1; v_call: TRBV5-1; cdr3_nt: TGCGCCAGCAGATATACTACTTTAGTGTCTGAAGCTTTCTTT; cdr3_aa: CASRYTTLVSEAFF
d_call: -; cdr3_length: 12; clone_size: -; j_call: TRBJ2-7; v_call: TRBV4-3; cdr3_nt: TGCGCCAGCAGCCGTGGAAGGGGCGAGCAGTACTTC; cdr3_aa: CASSRGRGEQYF
d_call: TRBD2; cdr3_length: 14; clone_size: -; j_call: TRBJ2-1; v_call: TRBV10-2; cdr3_nt: TGCGCCAGCAGTGATAGCGGGGGAAACAATGAGCAGTTCTTC; cdr3_aa: CASSDSGGNNEQFF
d_call: TRBD1; cdr3_length: 17; clone_size: -; j_call: TRBJ1-4; v_call: TRBV5-5; cdr3_nt: TGTGCCAGCAGCGTCAACCCGGGACAGGGTTATTGGGAAAAACTGTTTTTT; cdr3_aa: CASSVNPGQGYWEKLFF
d_call: -; cdr3_length: 14; clone_size: -; j_call: TRBJ1-1; v_call: TRBV10-3; cdr3_nt: TGTGCCAGCAGCCGGAACTCCCCAGGGGCTGAAGCTTTCTTT; cdr3_aa: CASSRNSPGAEAFF
d_call: -; cdr3_length: 16; clone_size: once; j_call: TRBJ2-5; v_call: TRBV7-9; cdr3_nt: TGTGCCAGCAGCTTAGCTAAGACAGGTGGAGGTGAGACCCAGTACTTC; cdr3_aa: CASSLAKTGGGETQYF
d_call: TRBD2; cdr3_length: 13; clone_size: -; j_call: TRBJ2-1; v_call: TRBV7-6; cdr3_nt: TGTGCCAGCAGTCTGGCGGGAGGGAATGAGCAGTTCTTC; cdr3_aa: CASSLAGGNEQFF
d_call: TRBD1; cdr3_length: 15; clone_size: -; j_call: TRBJ2-1; v_call: TRBV7-3; cdr3_nt: TGTGCCAGCAGCTTACAGGGGGTTCGAGGCAATGAGCAGTTCTTC; cdr3_aa: CASSLQGVRGNEQFF
d_call: -; cdr3_length: 16; clone_size: -; j_call: TRBJ1-3; v_call: TRBV11-3; cdr3_nt: TGTGCCAGCAGCTTAGGCGACAGGTACTCTGGAAACACCATATATTTT; cdr3_aa: CASSLGDRYSGNTIYF
d_call: -; cdr3_length: 14; clone_size: -; j_call: TRBJ2-5; v_call: TRBV7-8; cdr3_nt: TGTGCCAGCAGCTTATACCCCGGGGCAAGGGGCCAGTACTTC; cdr3_aa: CASSLYPGARGQYF
d_call: TRBD2; cdr3_length: 18; clone_size: -; j_call: TRBJ2-5; v_call: TRBV27; cdr3_nt: TGTGCCAGCAGTGTCGGGACTAGCCAGGTGAGGTACCAAGAGACCCAGTACTTC; cdr3_aa: CASSVGTSQVRYQETQYF
d_call: TRBD2; cdr3_length: 13; clone_size: -; j_call: TRBJ2-1; v_call: TRBV10-3; cdr3_nt: TGTGCCATCACGAGCGGGAGATCCAATGAGCAGTTCTTC; cdr3_aa: CAITSGRSNEQFF
d_call: -; cdr3_length: 12; clone_size: few; j_call: TRBJ2-7; v_call: TRBV30; cdr3_nt: TGTGCCTGGAGTGGCCCCAAGTACGAGCAGTACTTC; cdr3_aa: CAWSGPKYEQYF
d_call: -; cdr3_length: 16; clone_size: -; j_call: TRBJ2-7; v_call: TRBV5-4; cdr3_nt: TGTGCCAGCAGCAAGAGAGTTATAGGGGGCTCCTACGAGCAGTACTTC; cdr3_aa: CASSKRVIGGSYEQYF
d_call: TRBD2; cdr3_length: 12; clone_size: -; j_call: TRBJ2-7; v_call: TRBV29-1; cdr3_nt: TGCAGCTGTAGAGCGGGACCTTACGAGCAGTACTTC; cdr3_aa: CSCRAGPYEQYF
d_call: -; cdr3_length: 14; clone_size: -; j_call: TRBJ2-7; v_call: TRBV11-1; cdr3_nt: TGTGCCAGCAGCTTCGGGGGTGTGGCATACGAGCAGTACTTC; cdr3_aa: CASSFGGVAYEQYF
d_call: TRBD2; cdr3_length: 16; clone_size: -; j_call: TRBJ2-7; v_call: TRBV5-1; cdr3_nt: TGCGCCAGCAGCCCAAAAACTAGCGGGAGACCCTACGAGCAGTACTTC; cdr3_aa: CASSPKTSGRPYEQYF
d_call: -; cdr3_length: 13; clone_size: -; j_call: TRBJ2-3; v_call: TRBV6-5; cdr3_nt: TGTGCCAGCAGTTTACGGAGCACAGATACGCAGTATTTT; cdr3_aa: CASSLRSTDTQYF
d_call: -; cdr3_length: 13; clone_size: -; j_call: TRBJ2-7; v_call: TRBV27; cdr3_nt: TGTGCCAGCAGGTCATTAGGTTACTACGAGCAGTACTTC; cdr3_aa: CASRSLGYYEQYF
d_call: -; cdr3_length: 18; clone_size: once; j_call: TRBJ2-7; v_call: TRBV7-2; cdr3_nt: TGTGCCAGCAGCCCTCCTCCGAGAGGGGCAGACAGCACCTACGAGCAGTACTTC; cdr3_aa: CASSPPPRGADSTYEQYF
d_call: -; cdr3_length: 13; clone_size: once; j_call: TRBJ2-3; v_call: TRBV9; cdr3_nt: TGTGCCAGCAGCGTAGGGGAACATAATACGCAGTATTTT; cdr3_aa: CASSVGEHNTQYF
d_call: -; cdr3_length: 15; clone_size: -; j_call: TRBJ1-1; v_call: TRBV7-3; cdr3_nt: TGTGCCAGCAGCTTTTCCGGGGCCGGGAACACTGAAGCTTTCTTT; cdr3_aa: CASSFSGAGNTEAFF
d_call: TRBD1; cdr3_length: 11; clone_size: -; j_call: TRBJ1-2; v_call: TRBV30; cdr3_nt: TGTGCCTCCCTGTGGACAGGCGGCTACACCTTC; cdr3_aa: CASLWTGGYTF